A single sample gave rise to the 24 T cell receptor beta chains below, sequenced in a study of cytomegalovirus exposure and HLA in healthy donors. The PCR employed 60 Vbeta primers together with 13 Jbeta primers. Method: immunoSEQ multiplex PCR; TCRdb's copy keeps in-frame clones and lacks some. The repertoire holds approximately 51,000 clones, with approximately 67% as singletons. Material: PBMCs. These TCRs come from a man aged 25 to 40 in good health and CMV-seronegative.

The chain uses TRBV7-8 and TRBJ1-1; 12 nucleotides line up with TRBD1. The V segment lost 4 bases and the J segment 4 bases; nucleotides outside the gene matches: 13. CDR3 length: 18 residues. Germline V CDR1 and CDR2: SGHVS, FQNEAQ. The CDR3 spells CASSSRPGQGAAGTEAFF. CDR3 in DNA: TGTGCCAGCAGCTCCCGACCGGGACAGGGGGCCGCCGGCACTGAAGCTTTCTTT. The full variable domain, its missing parts supplied by reference TRBV7-8 and TRBJ1-1, is GAGVSQSPRYKVAKRGQDVALRCDPISGHVSLFWYQQALGQGPEFLTYFQNEAQLDKSGLPSDRFFAERPEGSVSTLKIQRTQQEDSAVYLCASSSRPGQGAAGTEAFFGQGTRLTVV.

V and J are TRBV19 and TRBJ1-4, with 7 bases matching TRBD1. CDR1 is LNHDA and CDR2 is SQIVND in the germline V gene (reference sequence). The CDR3 has 19 amino acids. Trimming cost V 3 bases and J 0 bases; bases outside gene matches: 13. CDR3 nucleotides: TGTGCCAGTAGTATCCTTCCCGGGACAGAAACAGCAACTAATGAAAAACTGTTTTTT. It is translated as CASSILPGTETATNEKLFF.

The chain employs TRBV11-2 and TRBJ2-1; TRBD2 agrees at 7 bases. The CDR3 is made up of 17 amino acids. Per germline, CDR1 SGHAT and CDR2 FQNNGV. J lost 4 bases, V lost 2 bases, and 11 bases had no gene match. The CDR3 region is CASSLWAEASGYNEQFF. CDR3 nucleotides: TGTGCCAGCAGCTTATGGGCCGAGGCTAGCGGTTACAATGAGCAGTTCTTC.

V usage is TRBV5-4 and J usage is TRBJ1-2; D unresolved. CDR1 and CDR2 from the germline V gene are SGHNT and YYREEE (reference sequence). CDR3 length: 14 residues. Trimming removed 2 bases at V and 3 bases at J, with 11 bases between. The CDR3 DNA is TGTGCCAGCAGCTTACGAGTCGGAGACTATGGCTACACCTTC. Translated: CASSLRVGDYGYTF.

V is TRBV7-9 and J is TRBJ2-1; D possibly corresponds to TRBD1 (6 bases). The CDR3 length is 14 residues. The ends were cut back, 3 bases at V and 7 bases at J, with 13 bases in the middle. Germline-derived CDR1 and CDR2 are SEHNR and FQNEAQ (reference sequence). This CDR3 is CASSFLLQGNEQFF. In DNA form, the CDR3 reads TGTGCCAGCAGCTTCCTCCTCCAGGGGAATGAGCAGTTCTTC.

The rearrangement uses TRBV5-1 and TRBJ1-4, with D hard to call. Trimming cost V 0 bases and J 8 bases, with 11 bases left between them. The CDR3 consists of 14 residues. CDR1 is SGHRS, CDR2 YFSETQ, per germline. The CDR3 spells CASSLDTPGEKLFF. The DNA of the CDR3 is TGCGCCAGCAGCTTGGACACTCCAGGAGAAAAACTGTTTTTT.

The chain recombines TRBV13 with TRBJ2-1; 14 bases are a match to TRBD2. Germline V gives CDR1 PRHDT, CDR2 FYEKMQ (reference sequence). The CDR3 is 16 residues long. The V gene end was trimmed by 5 bases and the J gene end by 9 bases; junction bases not matched to a gene: 9. For the CDR3, the DNA is TGTGCCAGCAGCCCCGGGACTAGCGGGAGTATCGGTGAGCAGTTCTTC. This translates into CASSPGTSGSIGEQFF.

In its sample, this clone was seen a few times. This chain joins TRBV6-1 and TRBJ1-5, with a weak D call TRBD1 (5 bases). V gave up 6 bases and J gave up 5 bases, with 17 bases separating them. From germline, CDR1 is MNHNS and CDR2 SASEGT. The length of the CDR3 is 15 residues. The CDR3 coding sequence is TGTGCCAGCAGGAGGGGACTCGTAAGTGATCAGCCCCAGCATTTT. Translation: CASRRGLVSDQPQHF.

The V call is TRBV6-5, the J call TRBJ2-1; D remains unclear. CDR3 length: 14 amino acids. Trimming took off 4 bases at V and 4 bases at J, with 11 bases between the two ends. Germline V gene lookup returns CDR1 MNHEY and CDR2 SVGAGI. The CDR3 reads CASSSLGEYNEQFF. CDR3 DNA: TGTGCCAGCAGTTCCCTAGGAGAATACAATGAGCAGTTCTTC.

This clone has just one count. V is TRBV27 and J is TRBJ2-3, with TRBD2 matching over 7 bases. With V trimmed by 5 bases and J by 2 bases, 4 bases remained unmatched. Per germline, CDR1 MNHEY and CDR2 SMNVEV (reference sequence). The CDR3 consists of 14 residues. CDR3 DNA sequence: TGTGCCAGCAGTGGGGAGGGGTTCACAGATACGCAGTATTTT. Translated: CASSGEGFTDTQYF.

This clone has more than one count but fewer than ten. This sequence joins TRBV6-5 and TRBJ2-7; 7 bases agree with TRBD1. The length of the CDR3 is 16 residues. In germline, CDR1 is MNHEY, CDR2 SVGAGI. The junction had 10 bases not matched to a gene; V was cut back by 3 bases and J by 2 bases. CDR3 bases: TGTGCCAGCAGTTATTCACGCCCGGGACAGACCTACGAGCAGTACTTC. Residues: CASSYSRPGQTYEQYF.

This clone was counted a few times. This chain connects TRBV10-2 to TRBJ1-5; 8 positions match TRBD1. J was trimmed by 2 bases and V by 2 bases; bases with no gene match: 5. The CDR3 runs to 16 residues. In germline, CDR1 is WSHSY, CDR2 SAAADI. The CDR3: CASSETTGAGNQPQHF. The CDR3 nucleotides are TGCGCCAGCAGTGAGACGACAGGGGCAGGCAATCAGCCCCAGCATTTT.

This clone has just a few counts. This rearrangement joins TRBV18 to TRBJ1-4, with 7 bases lining up with TRBD1. CDR1 KGHSH and CDR2 LQKENI come from the germline V gene. The CDR3 loop spans 14 amino acids. The J segment lost 16 bases and the V segment lost 2 bases, leaving 13 bases of the junction unmatched. The CDR3 coding sequence is TGTGCCAGCTCACCAATCAGGGGGGAGTTGAGTTCGTTTTTT. Protein product: CASSPIRGELSSFF.

The chain uses TRBV7-9 and TRBJ2-6; 7 nucleotides agree with TRBD1. CDR1 is SEHNR, CDR2 FQNEAQ, per germline (reference sequence). The CDR3 contains 17 residues. Unmatched junction bases numbered 6, after V lost 4 bases and J lost 0 bases. The CDR3 loop is CASSSGQAGSGANVLTF. CDR3 coding DNA: TGTGCCAGCAGCTCCGGACAGGCTGGCTCTGGGGCCAACGTCCTGACTTTC. Full variable domain (remainder filled in from reference TRBV7-9 and TRBJ2-6): DTGVSQNPRHKITKRGQNVTFRCDPISEHNRLYWYRQTLGQGPEFLTYFQNEAQLEKSRLLSDRFSAERPKGSFSTLEIQRTEQGDSAMYLCASSSGQAGSGANVLTFGAGSRLTVL.

The chain employs TRBV5-1 and TRBJ2-1, with 8 bases lining up with TRBD2. The germline V gene encodes CDR1 SGHRS and CDR2 YFSETQ. V lost 3 bases, J lost 7 bases, and 12 bases stayed unmatched. CDR3 length equals 16 residues. The CDR3 reads CASSSPIAGMGNEQFF. The CDR3 DNA reads TGCGCCAGCAGCTCACCTATAGCGGGAATGGGGAATGAGCAGTTCTTC.

This clone was counted only a few times. The genes are TRBV5-1 and TRBJ1-1; a weak D match, TRBD1 (6 bases). Germline values: CDR1 SGHRS, CDR2 YFSETQ. The CDR3 is 14 amino acids. Trimming removed 4 bases from V and 4 bases from J, with 14 bases in between. The CDR3 is CASSQSGGVTEAFF. Written as DNA, the CDR3 is TGCGCCAGCAGCCAGTCGGGGGGCGTCACTGAAGCTTTCTTT. The full variable domain, its missing parts supplied by reference TRBV5-1 and TRBJ1-1, is KAGVTQTPRYLIKTRGQQVTLSCSPISGHRSVSWYQQTPGQGLQFLFEYFSETQRNKGNFPGRFSGRQFSNSRSEMNVSTLELGDSALYLCASSQSGGVTEAFFGQGTRLTVV.

With regard to this clone: The conserved final phenylalanine or tryptophan is absent from the CDR3, which likely points to a read error. V usage is TRBV5-4 and J usage is TRBJ1-2; maybe TRBD1 (5 bases). This CDR3 comprises 16 residues. Trimming took off 0 bases at V and 3 bases at J, with 15 bases between the two ends. Germline loops: CDR1 SGHNT, CDR2 YYREEE (reference sequence). Here the CDR3 reads CASSLAGDGTYYGYTV. In DNA, the CDR3 is TGTGCCAGCAGCTTGGCCGGGGACGGGACTTACTATGGCTACACCGTC.

This sequence joins TRBV5-1 and TRBJ2-2; the match to TRBD2 covers 7 bases. The junction had 3 bases not matched to a gene; V was cut back by 1 base and J by 0 bases. The CDR3 consists of 16 residues. CDR1 SGHRS and CDR2 YFSETQ come from the germline V gene. The CDR3 region is CASSLKAGANTGELFF. CDR3 nucleotides: TGCGCCAGCAGCTTGAAGGCGGGAGCGAACACCGGGGAGCTGTTTTTT.

This clone was seen once. The gene calls are TRBV7-9 and TRBJ1-1; unclear D gene. This CDR3 is 17 amino acids long. The germline CDR1 and CDR2 sequences are SEHNR and FQNEAQ (reference sequence). Trimming took 8 bases from V and 5 from J, leaving 27 bases between them. CDR3 nucleotides: TGTGCCAGCTTTCAGCCGGTGGAGGGAAAGCCCTTGACTGAAGCTTTCTTT. Translated: CASFQPVEGKPLTEAFF.

The CDR3 protein is CAWRQTNTEAFF. As DNA, the CDR3 is TGTGCCTGGCGACAGACCAACACTGAAGCTTTCTTT. V and J are TRBV30 and TRBJ1-1, with TRBD1 as a possible D gene (5 bases). V was pared by 5 bases and J by 2 bases, with 9 bases between. The length of the CDR3 is 12 residues. From germline, CDR1 is GTSNPN and CDR2 SVGIG (reference sequence).

V is TRBV7-8 and J is TRBJ2-3; D is ambiguous. The V end lost 3 bases, the J end lost 4 bases, and 11 bases lay between the germline ends. The CDR3 covers 14 residues. The germline V gene has CDR1 SGHVS and CDR2 FQNEAQ. CDR3 in amino acids: CASSFGLTADTQYF. CDR3 coding DNA: TGTGCCAGCAGCTTTGGGCTTACTGCAGATACGCAGTATTTT.

The chain is built from TRBV6-4 and TRBJ2-1; TRBD1 matches 7 bases. The CDR3 extends over 16 amino acids. Unmatched junction bases numbered 5, after V lost 2 bases and J lost 1 base. CDR1 is MRHNA and CDR2 is SNTAGT in the germline V gene. This CDR3 is CASSDNGQVSYNEQFF. The CDR3 nucleotides read TGTGCCAGCAGTGACAATGGACAGGTTTCCTACAATGAGCAGTTCTTC.

J is TRBJ2-2 and V is TRBV5-1; no reliable D call. CDR1 and CDR2 (germline): SGHRS, YFSETQ. V lost 0 bases and J 2 bases, leaving 11 bases between the germline ends. This CDR3 region has 16 residues. In DNA, the CDR3 is TGCGCCAGCAGCTTGGTGGCACAAATAAACACCGGGGAGCTGTTTTTT. Translated: CASSLVAQINTGELFF.

The CDR3 is CASSEPGTGRAFF. The DNA of the CDR3 is TGTGCCAGCAGTGAACCCGGGACAGGGAGAGCTTTCTTT. This chain joins TRBV6-4 and TRBJ1-1; 9 bases are a match to TRBD1. The CDR3 is 13 amino acids. Germline V gene data show CDR1 as MRHNA and CDR2 as SNTAGT. The V gene end was trimmed by 3 bases and the J gene end by 10 bases; junction bases not matched to a gene: 6.